The rows below give T cell receptor beta chains drawn from one sample of a study of blood T cell repertoires in COVID-19. The protocol was immunoSEQ multiplex PCR, while the TCRdb copy is restricted to in-frame clones and leaves out a portion. Of about 210,000 clones detected, about 82% appear once; the ten largest clones hold about 2.4%. The sequenced material came from peripheral blood. The receptors were sampled from an older woman with COVID-19, enrolled during active disease. Both conserved end residues are part of each CDR3. The D gene is left open where the match is weak. Rows give clone size only sometimes, using once, few, many, or a class for an expanded clone.

clone size | J gene | V gene | D gene | CDR3 protein | CDR3 DNA
- | TRBJ2-2 | TRBV7-2 | - | CASSLLLNTGELFF | TGTGCCAGCAGCTTACTTTTGAACACCGGGGAGCTGTTTTTT
- | TRBJ2-7 | TRBV5-5 | TRBD1 | CASSTDWYRGYEQYF | TGTGCCAGCAGCACGGACTGGTACAGGGGATACGAGCAGTACTTC
- | TRBJ1-2 | TRBV18 | - | CASSPSRTADGYTF | TGTGCCAGCTCACCCAGTCGGACAGCAGATGGCTACACCTTC
- | TRBJ1-3 | TRBV9 | - | CASSVGSGAGNTIYF | TGTGCCAGCAGCGTAGGGTCGGGAGCAGGAAACACCATATATTTT
- | TRBJ2-3 | TRBV7-3 | TRBD2 | CASSPRTSSADTQYF | TGTGCCAGCAGTCCCCGGACTAGCTCCGCAGATACGCAGTATTTT
- | TRBJ2-3 | TRBV7-6 | TRBD2 | CASSPWTSGSSPTDTQYF | TGTGCCAGCAGCCCTTGGACTAGCGGGAGTTCCCCCACAGATACGCAGTATTTT
- | TRBJ1-2 | TRBV15 | - | CATSRKAYDYTF | TGTGCCACCAGCAGAAAAGCCTATGACTACACCTTC
many | TRBJ2-5 | TRBV19 | TRBD2 | CASRRLAGGQETQYF | TGTGCCAGTCGACGACTAGCGGGGGGACAAGAGACCCAGTACTTC
- | TRBJ2-2 | TRBV5-1 | TRBD2 | CASSPRAAGGPANTGELFF | TGCGCCAGCAGCCCACGGGCAGCGGGAGGACCCGCGAACACCGGGGAGCTGTTTTTT
- | TRBJ1-2 | TRBV7-9 | - | CASSLVLDFNYGYTF | TGTGCCAGCAGCTTAGTCTTAGACTTTAACTATGGCTACACCTTC
- | TRBJ1-2 | TRBV27 | - | CASSLGTSYGYTF | TGTGCCAGCAGTTTAGGGACAAGCTATGGCTACACCTTC
- | TRBJ1-5 | TRBV19 | - | CASSGESVYSNQPQHF | TGTGCCAGTAGTGGGGAGTCCGTTTATAGCAATCAGCCCCAGCATTTT
few | TRBJ1-1 | TRBV5-1 | - | CASSPVPNTEAFF | TGCGCCAGCAGCCCTGTCCCCAACACTGAAGCTTTCTTT
- | TRBJ2-1 | TRBV5-6 | TRBD1 | CASSFYTGGGYNEQFF | TGTGCCAGCAGCTTTTATACAGGGGGCGGTTACAATGAGCAGTTCTTC
- | TRBJ2-7 | TRBV9 | TRBD1 | CASSVAPGQVEEQYF | TGTGCCAGCAGCGTAGCTCCGGGACAGGTGGAGGAGCAGTACTTC
- | TRBJ1-2 | TRBV6-5 | TRBD1 | CASGVNRDSRGYTF | TGTGCCAGCGGGGTGAACCGGGACAGTCGGGGCTACACCTTC
many | TRBJ1-6 | TRBV6-6 | - | CASGPGYGNSPLHF | TGTGCCAGCGGCCCGGGATATGGGAATTCACCCCTCCACTTT
- | TRBJ2-1 | TRBV7-8 | TRBD2 | CASSALAGGINEQFF | TGTGCCAGCAGCGCCCTCGCGGGAGGGATCAATGAGCAGTTCTTC
- | TRBJ2-2 | TRBV29-1 | - | CSVGSGGTGELFF | TGCAGCGTTGGGTCAGGAGGGACCGGGGAGCTGTTTTTT
- | TRBJ1-1 | TRBV18 | - | CASSPGGAMSAGTEAFF | TGTGCCAGCTCACCGGGAGGGGCGATGTCCGCCGGGACTGAAGCTTTCTTT
- | TRBJ1-5 | TRBV5-1 | - | CASSFGQTSQPQHF | TGCGCCAGCAGCTTCGGGCAGACTAGTCAGCCCCAGCATTTT
- | TRBJ1-5 | TRBV12-3/TRBV12-4 | - | CASRSSGNQPQHF | TGTGCCAGCAGATCCTCGGGTAATCAGCCCCAGCATTTT
- | TRBJ2-1 | TRBV2 | - | CASSAYNEQFF | TGTGCCAGCAGCGCCTACAATGAGCAGTTCTTC
- | TRBJ1-1 | TRBV24-1 | TRBD1 | CATSDSSQGASNAEAFF | TGTGCCACCAGTGATTCATCACAGGGGGCTTCGAACGCTGAAGCTTTCTTT
- | TRBJ1-2 | TRBV27 | - | CASRSGVGVATNYGYTF | TGTGCCAGCAGGTCAGGGGTGGGGGTGGCCACTAACTATGGCTACACCTTC
- | TRBJ1-4 | TRBV6-5 | TRBD1 | CASRRWDRGEKLFF | TGTGCCAGCAGGCGATGGGACAGGGGTGAAAAACTGTTTTTT
- | TRBJ1-5 | TRBV19 | - | CASSTQGSSNQPQHF | TGTGCCAGTAGTACCCAGGGGTCCAGCAATCAGCCCCAGCATTTT
- | TRBJ2-3 | TRBV6-4 | TRBD2 | CASSEASGGDTQYF | TGTGCCAGCAGTGAAGCTAGCGGGGGGGATACGCAGTATTTT
- | TRBJ1-2 | TRBV6-2/TRBV6-3 | TRBD1 | CASSYPRGSYGYTF | TGTGCCAGCAGTTACCCCAGGGGGTCCTATGGCTACACCTTC
- | TRBJ1-2 | TRBV7-8 | TRBD1 | CASSITGGFYGYTF | TGTGCCAGCAGCATTACAGGGGGCTTCTATGGCTACACCTTC
- | TRBJ1-1 | TRBV6-1 | - | CASSERNTEAFF | TGTGCCAGCAGTGAACGGAACACTGAAGCTTTCTTT
- | TRBJ1-1 | TRBV9 | - | CASSVDPRANTEAFF | TGTGCCAGCAGCGTAGACCCCCGCGCAAACACTGAAGCTTTCTTT
- | TRBJ1-1 | TRBV5-1 | TRBD1 | CASSTGQGATGAFF | TGCGCCAGCAGCACAGGACAGGGGGCCACTGGGGCTTTCTTT
once | TRBJ1-6 | TRBV19 | - | CASSTGHSPLHF | TGTGCCAGTAGTACCGGACACTCCCCCCTCCACTTT
- | TRBJ2-3 | TRBV4-3 | TRBD2 | CASSAPGTSSTDTQYF | TGCGCCAGCAGCGCCCCCGGGACTAGCAGTACAGATACGCAGTATTTT
once | TRBJ1-1 | TRBV6-1 | TRBD1 | CASSDRGGAANTEAFF | TGTGCCAGCAGTGACCGAGGGGGCGCGGCGAACACTGAAGCTTTCTTT